This is a list of T cell receptor beta chains from one sample in a study of OX40 agonist ivuxolimab in advanced cancers. Repertoires were generated with immunoSEQ multiplex PCR, while TCRdb's copy carries only in-frame clones and drops some. Here the sample spans tens of thousands of clones, more than 75% being singletons. Source: CD4+ or CD8+ T cells sorted from blood, taken in a trial of the OX40 agonist ivuxolimab. These receptor sequences come from an adult with an advanced solid tumor such as melanoma, head and neck, liver or kidney cancer. Both conserved end residues are part of each CDR3. D genes are given only for firm matches. Expanded clones get a size class; other rows say once, few or many, or leave the size out.

d_call cdr3_length clone_size j_call v_call cdr3_aa cdr3_nt
TRBD1 15 - TRBJ1-1 TRBV7-2 CASSLVGQGITEAFF TGTGCCAGCAGCTTAGTGGGACAGGGGATTACTGAAGCTTTCTTT
- 14 - TRBJ1-4 TRBV18 CASSPQSTNEKLFF TGTGCCAGCTCACCGCAGTCAACTAATGAAAAACTGTTTTTT
TRBD1 14 - TRBJ2-7 TRBV15 CATSRRGQSYEQYF TGTGCCACCAGCAGACGGGGACAGTCCTACGAGCAGTACTTC
- 15 - TRBJ1-2 TRBV9 CASSPEGGARFGYTF TGTGCCAGCAGCCCTGAAGGGGGGGCGCGTTTTGGCTACACCTTC
- 15 - TRBJ2-3 TRBV19 CASSTAGLNTDTQYF TGTGCCAGTAGTACCGCGGGACTGAACACAGATACGCAGTATTTT
TRBD1 17 - TRBJ1-1 TRBV11-2 CASSPTRTGWENTEAFF TGTGCCAGCAGCCCCACCCGGACAGGGTGGGAGAACACTGAAGCTTTCTTT
TRBD2 18 - TRBJ2-4 TRBV5-1 CASSSVSGRAGGGNIQYF TGCGCCAGCAGCTCTGTTAGCGGGAGGGCCGGGGGTGGAAACATTCAGTACTTC
- 14 - TRBJ2-7 TRBV30 CAWSTGTNTYEQYF TGTGCCTGGTCTACCGGGACAAATACCTACGAGCAGTACTTC
- 13 - TRBJ1-1 TRBV6-6 CASSYTLNTEAFF TGTGCCAGCAGTTACACTCTGAACACTGAAGCTTTCTTT
- 14 - TRBJ1-5 TRBV5-1 CASSLGTENQPQHF TGCGCCAGCAGCTTGGGTACAGAGAATCAGCCCCAGCATTTT
- 12 - TRBJ1-4 TRBV7-2 CASSFLGEKLFF TGTGCCAGCAGCTTTCTTGGGGAAAAACTGTTTTTT
- 17 - TRBJ1-3 TRBV15 CATSNAIRGQSGNTIYF TGTGCCACCAGCAACGCAATCAGGGGTCAGTCTGGAAACACCATATATTTT
- 17 - TRBJ1-6 TRBV11-2 CASSLTGISSYNSPLHF TGTGCCAGCAGCTTAACGGGGATCAGCTCCTATAATTCACCCCTCCACTTT
TRBD1 16 - TRBJ2-2 TRBV2 CASGQGYGTNTGELFF TGTGCCAGTGGACAGGGGTACGGAACGAACACCGGGGAGCTGTTTTTT
- 14 - TRBJ2-7 TRBV6-5 CASSLQGVPYEQYF TGTGCCAGCAGCCTCCAGGGAGTCCCCTACGAGCAGTACTTC
- 17 - TRBJ1-1 TRBV4-1 CASSQVDLVSMNTEAFF TGCGCCAGCAGCCAAGTCGATCTAGTTTCCATGAACACTGAAGCTTTCTTT
- 14 once TRBJ2-5 TRBV18 CASSPPSRGETQYF TGTGCCAGCTCACCACCGTCGAGAGGGGAGACCCAGTACTTC
- 13 - TRBJ1-4 TRBV7-2 CASSPGQTEKLFF TGTGCCAGCAGCCCTGGACAGACGGAAAAACTGTTTTTT
- 16 - TRBJ1-5 TRBV28 CASSLTYSYSNQPQHF TGTGCCAGCAGTTTAACTTACAGCTATAGCAATCAGCCCCAGCATTTT
- 13 - TRBJ2-1 TRBV7-2 CASSLEGAGFQFF TGTGCCAGCAGCTTAGAAGGGGCGGGCTTCCAGTTCTTC
TRBD1 17 - TRBJ1-4 TRBV14 CASSQDGTTGGDEKLFF TGTGCCAGCAGCCAAGATGGGACGACAGGGGGAGATGAAAAACTGTTTTTT
- 12 - TRBJ2-1 TRBV5-4 CASSPQGNEQFF TGTGCCAGCAGCCCTCAGGGAAATGAGCAGTTCTTC
TRBD1 18 - TRBJ1-1 TRBV9 CASSVGNRRSRGDTEAFF TGTGCCAGCAGCGTAGGTAACAGGAGGAGCAGGGGGGACACTGAAGCTTTCTTT
TRBD1 16 few TRBJ1-5 TRBV5-6 CASSQGQGRSNQPQHF TGTGCCAGCAGCCAAGGACAGGGCCGAAGCAATCAGCCCCAGCATTTT
- 15 - TRBJ2-5 TRBV5-6 CASSLEWTIKETQYF TGTGCCAGCAGCTTGGAATGGACAATCAAAGAGACCCAGTACTTC
- 14 - TRBJ1-5 TRBV19 CASSLTGSNQPQHF TGTGCCAGTAGTCTAACGGGGTCCAATCAGCCCCAGCATTTC